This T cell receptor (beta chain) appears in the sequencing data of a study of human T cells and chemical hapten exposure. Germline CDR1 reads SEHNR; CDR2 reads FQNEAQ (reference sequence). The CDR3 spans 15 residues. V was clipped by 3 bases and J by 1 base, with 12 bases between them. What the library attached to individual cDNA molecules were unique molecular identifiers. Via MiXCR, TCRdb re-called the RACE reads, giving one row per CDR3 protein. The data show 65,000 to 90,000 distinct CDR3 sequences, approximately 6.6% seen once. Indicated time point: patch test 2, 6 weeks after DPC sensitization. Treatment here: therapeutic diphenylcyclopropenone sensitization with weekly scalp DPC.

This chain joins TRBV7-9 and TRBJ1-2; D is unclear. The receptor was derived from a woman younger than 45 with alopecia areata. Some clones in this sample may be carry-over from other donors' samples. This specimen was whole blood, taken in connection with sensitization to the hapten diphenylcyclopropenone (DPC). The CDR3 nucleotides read TGTGCCAGCAGCTTCGGTCTAAGGATTAACTATGGCTACACCTTC. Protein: CASSFGLRINYGYTF. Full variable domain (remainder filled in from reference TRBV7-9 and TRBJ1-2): DTGVSQNPRHKITKRGQNVTFRCDPISEHNRLYWYRQTLGQGPEFLTYFQNEAQLEKSRLLSDRFSAERPKGSFSTLEIQRTEQGDSAMYLCASSFGLRINYGYTFGSGTRLTVV.